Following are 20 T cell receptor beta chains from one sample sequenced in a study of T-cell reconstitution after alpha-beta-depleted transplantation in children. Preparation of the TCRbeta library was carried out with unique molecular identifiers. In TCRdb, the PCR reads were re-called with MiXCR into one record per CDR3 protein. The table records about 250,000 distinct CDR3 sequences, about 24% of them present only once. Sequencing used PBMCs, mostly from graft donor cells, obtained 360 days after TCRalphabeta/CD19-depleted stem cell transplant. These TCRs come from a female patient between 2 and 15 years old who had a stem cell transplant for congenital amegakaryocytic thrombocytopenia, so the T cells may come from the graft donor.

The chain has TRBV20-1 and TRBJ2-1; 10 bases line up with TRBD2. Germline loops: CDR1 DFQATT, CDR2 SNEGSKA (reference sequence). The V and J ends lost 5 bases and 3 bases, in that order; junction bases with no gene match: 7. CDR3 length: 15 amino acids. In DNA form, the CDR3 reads TGCAGTGCTCCGAAGCGGGGGGGATTCTACAATGAGCAGTTCTTC. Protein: CSAPKRGGFYNEQFF.

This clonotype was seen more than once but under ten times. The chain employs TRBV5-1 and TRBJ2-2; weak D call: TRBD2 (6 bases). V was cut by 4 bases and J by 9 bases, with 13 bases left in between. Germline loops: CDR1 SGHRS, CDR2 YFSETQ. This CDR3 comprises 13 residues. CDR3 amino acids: CASSRLRERELFF. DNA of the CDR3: TGCGCCAGCAGCCGACTGCGGGAAAGGGAGCTGTTTTTT.

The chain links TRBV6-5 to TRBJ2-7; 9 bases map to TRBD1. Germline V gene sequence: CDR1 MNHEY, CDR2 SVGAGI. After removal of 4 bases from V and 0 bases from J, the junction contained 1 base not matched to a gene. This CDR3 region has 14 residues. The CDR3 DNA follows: TGTGCCAGCAGTTGGACAGGGGACTCCTACGAGCAGTACTTC. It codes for CASSWTGDSYEQYF.

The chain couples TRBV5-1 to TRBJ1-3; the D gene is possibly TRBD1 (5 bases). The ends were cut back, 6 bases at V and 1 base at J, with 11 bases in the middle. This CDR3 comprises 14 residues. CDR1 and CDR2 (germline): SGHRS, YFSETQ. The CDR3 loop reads CASKAGSSGNTIYF. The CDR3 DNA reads TGCGCCAGCAAAGCAGGGAGTTCTGGAAACACCATATATTTT.

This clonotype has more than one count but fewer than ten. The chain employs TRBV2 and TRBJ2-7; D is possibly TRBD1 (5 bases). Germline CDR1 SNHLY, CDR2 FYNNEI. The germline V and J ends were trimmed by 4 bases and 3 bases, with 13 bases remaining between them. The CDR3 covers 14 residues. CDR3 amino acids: CASSGGVQGYEQYF. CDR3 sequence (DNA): TGTGCCAGCAGTGGTGGAGTTCAGGGCTACGAGCAGTACTTC.

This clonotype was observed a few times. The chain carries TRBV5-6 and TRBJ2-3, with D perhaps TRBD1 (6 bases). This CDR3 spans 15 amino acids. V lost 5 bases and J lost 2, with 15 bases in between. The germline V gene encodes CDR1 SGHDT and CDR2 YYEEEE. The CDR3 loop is CASRGTGSNTDTQYF. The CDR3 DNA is TGTGCCAGCAGAGGCACAGGGTCTAACACAGATACGCAGTATTTT.

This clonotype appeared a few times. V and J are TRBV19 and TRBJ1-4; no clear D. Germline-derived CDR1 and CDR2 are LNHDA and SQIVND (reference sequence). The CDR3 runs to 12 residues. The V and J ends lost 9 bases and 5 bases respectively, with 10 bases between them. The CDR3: CASTVGNEKLFF. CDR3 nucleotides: TGTGCCAGCACAGTGGGGAATGAAAAACTGTTTTTT.

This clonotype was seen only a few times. The CDR3 DNA is TGTGCCAGCAGCTGGACCCAGGGGGCTTTGGAAGCTTTCTTT. This codes for CASSWTQGALEAFF. The J gene is TRBJ1-1, the V gene TRBV11-2; the match to TRBD1 covers 8 bases. Unmatched junction bases numbered 9, after V lost 4 bases and J lost 8 bases. There are 14 residues in the CDR3. Germline CDR1 and CDR2: SGHAT and FQNNGV.

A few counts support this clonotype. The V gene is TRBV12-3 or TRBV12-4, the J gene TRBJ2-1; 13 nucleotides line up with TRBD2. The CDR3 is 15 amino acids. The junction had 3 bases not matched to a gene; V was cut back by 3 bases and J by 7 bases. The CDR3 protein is CASSFRTSGRNEQFF. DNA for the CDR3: TGTGCCAGCAGTTTTAGGACTAGCGGGAGAAATGAGCAGTTCTTC.

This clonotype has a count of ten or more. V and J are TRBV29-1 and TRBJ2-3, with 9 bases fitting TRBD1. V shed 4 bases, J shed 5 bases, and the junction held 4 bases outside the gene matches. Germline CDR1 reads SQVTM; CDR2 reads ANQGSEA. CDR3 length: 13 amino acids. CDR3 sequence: CSVGTGGVDTQYF. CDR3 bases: TGCAGCGTTGGTACAGGGGGCGTAGATACGCAGTATTTT.

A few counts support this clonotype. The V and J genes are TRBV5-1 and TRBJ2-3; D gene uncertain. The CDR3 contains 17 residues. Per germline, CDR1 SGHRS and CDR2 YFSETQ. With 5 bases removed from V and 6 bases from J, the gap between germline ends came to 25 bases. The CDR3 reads CASSRPYELGVLDTQYF. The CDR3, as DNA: TGCGCCAGCAGTCGTCCATACGAGCTTGGGGTCCTTGATACGCAGTATTTT.

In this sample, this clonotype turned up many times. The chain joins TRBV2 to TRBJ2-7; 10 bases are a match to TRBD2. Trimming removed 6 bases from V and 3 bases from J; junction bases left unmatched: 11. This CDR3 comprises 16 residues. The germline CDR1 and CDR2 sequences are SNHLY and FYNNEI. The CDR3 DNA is TGTGCCAGCAGGCCCGGGACTAGCGTTTTATTCTACGAGCAGTACTTC. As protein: CASRPGTSVLFYEQYF.

The CDR3 DNA reads as TGCGCCAGCAGCTTGGCGGGGGGAGTGAGGACTGAAGCTTTCTTT. This codes for CASSLAGGVRTEAFF. The V call is TRBV5-1, the J call TRBJ1-1; the D gene is possibly TRBD1 (5 bases). Trimming removed 0 bases from V and 5 bases from J, with 14 bases in between. CDR1 and CDR2 from the germline V gene are SGHRS and YFSETQ. The CDR3 runs to 15 residues.

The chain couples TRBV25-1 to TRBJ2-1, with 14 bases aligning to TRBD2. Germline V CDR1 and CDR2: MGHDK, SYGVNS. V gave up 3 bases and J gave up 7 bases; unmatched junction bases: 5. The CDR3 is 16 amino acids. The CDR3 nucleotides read TGTGCCAGCAGTGATGGACTAGCGGGAGGTGGGAATGAGCAGTTCTTC. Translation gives CASSDGLAGGGNEQFF.

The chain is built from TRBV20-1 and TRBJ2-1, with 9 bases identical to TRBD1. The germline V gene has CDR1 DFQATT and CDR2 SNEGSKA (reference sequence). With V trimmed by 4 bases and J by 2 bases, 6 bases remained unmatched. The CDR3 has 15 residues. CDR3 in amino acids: CSATTGGRPYNEQFF. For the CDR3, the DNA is TGCAGTGCTACGACAGGGGGGCGCCCCTACAATGAGCAGTTCTTC.

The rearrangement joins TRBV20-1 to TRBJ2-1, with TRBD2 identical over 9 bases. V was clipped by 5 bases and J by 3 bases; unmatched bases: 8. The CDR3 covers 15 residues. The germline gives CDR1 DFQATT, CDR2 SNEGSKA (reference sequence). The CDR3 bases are TGCAGTGCTTCCCCGGCTAGCGGGAACTACAATGAGCAGTTCTTC. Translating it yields CSASPASGNYNEQFF.

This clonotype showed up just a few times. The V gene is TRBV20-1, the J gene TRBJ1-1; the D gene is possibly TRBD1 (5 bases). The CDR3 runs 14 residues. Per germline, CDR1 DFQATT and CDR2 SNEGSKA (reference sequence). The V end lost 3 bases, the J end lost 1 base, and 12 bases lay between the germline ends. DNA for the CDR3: TGCAGTGCTAGTCCTCCGGGACGGAACACTGAAGCTTTCTTT. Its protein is CSASPPGRNTEAFF.

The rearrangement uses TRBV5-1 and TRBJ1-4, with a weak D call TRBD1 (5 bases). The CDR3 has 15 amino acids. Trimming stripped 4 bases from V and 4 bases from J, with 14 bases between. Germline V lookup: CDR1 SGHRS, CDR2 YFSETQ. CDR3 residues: CASSRGAGLNEKLFF. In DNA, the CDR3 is TGCGCCAGCAGCCGAGGCGCAGGGCTTAATGAAAAACTGTTTTTT.

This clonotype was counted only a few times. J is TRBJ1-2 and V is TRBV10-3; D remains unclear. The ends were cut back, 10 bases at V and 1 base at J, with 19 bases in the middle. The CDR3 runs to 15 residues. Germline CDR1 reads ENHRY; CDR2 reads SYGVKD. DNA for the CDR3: TGTGCCACACACCGGCCGGGAAGGGATAACTATGGCTACACCTTC. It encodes CATHRPGRDNYGYTF.

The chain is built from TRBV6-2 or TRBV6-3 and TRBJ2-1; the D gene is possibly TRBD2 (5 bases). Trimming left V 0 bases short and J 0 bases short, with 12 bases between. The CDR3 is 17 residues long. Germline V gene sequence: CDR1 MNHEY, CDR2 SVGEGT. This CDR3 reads CASSYSGGSSSYNEQFF. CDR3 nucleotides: TGTGCCAGCAGTTACTCGGGCGGGTCGAGCTCCTACAATGAGCAGTTCTTC.